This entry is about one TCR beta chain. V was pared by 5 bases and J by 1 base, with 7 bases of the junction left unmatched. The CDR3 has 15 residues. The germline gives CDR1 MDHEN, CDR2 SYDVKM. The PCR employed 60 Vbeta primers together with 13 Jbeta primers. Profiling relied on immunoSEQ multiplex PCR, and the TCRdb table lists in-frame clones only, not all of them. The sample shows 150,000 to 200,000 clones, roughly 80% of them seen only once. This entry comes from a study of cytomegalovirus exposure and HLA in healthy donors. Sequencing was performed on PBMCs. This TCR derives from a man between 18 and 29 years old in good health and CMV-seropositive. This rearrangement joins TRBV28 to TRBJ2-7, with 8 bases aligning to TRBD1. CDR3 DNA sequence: TGTGCCAGCAGTAACGACAGGGGACATTCCTACGAGCAGTACTTC. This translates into CASSNDRGHSYEQYF.